This TCR beta chain was captured in a study of blood T cells in healthy people across ages. A second roughly 6 to 12 cycle PCR used barcoded and J-beta primers. CDR3-containing paired-end reads numbered at least 2.5 million in each sample. Each CDR3 protein is one row after TCRdb ran MiXCR on the 5' RACE reads. The repertoire holds roughly 790,000 distinct CDR3 sequences, with roughly two fifths as singletons. This clonotype was observed at least ten times. Trimming stripped 0 bases from V and 1 base from J, with 8 bases between. This CDR3 has 15 amino acids. The germline V gene encodes CDR1 SGDLS and CDR2 YYNGEE.

This receptor was identified in a woman in her fifties or sixties in good health. Sample: blood. The rearrangement uses TRBV9 and TRBJ2-4; D is unresolved. CDR3 protein: CASSVGGTAKNIQYF. In nucleotides, the CDR3 is TGTGCCAGCAGCGTAGGTGGTACTGCCAAAAACATTCAGTACTTC.